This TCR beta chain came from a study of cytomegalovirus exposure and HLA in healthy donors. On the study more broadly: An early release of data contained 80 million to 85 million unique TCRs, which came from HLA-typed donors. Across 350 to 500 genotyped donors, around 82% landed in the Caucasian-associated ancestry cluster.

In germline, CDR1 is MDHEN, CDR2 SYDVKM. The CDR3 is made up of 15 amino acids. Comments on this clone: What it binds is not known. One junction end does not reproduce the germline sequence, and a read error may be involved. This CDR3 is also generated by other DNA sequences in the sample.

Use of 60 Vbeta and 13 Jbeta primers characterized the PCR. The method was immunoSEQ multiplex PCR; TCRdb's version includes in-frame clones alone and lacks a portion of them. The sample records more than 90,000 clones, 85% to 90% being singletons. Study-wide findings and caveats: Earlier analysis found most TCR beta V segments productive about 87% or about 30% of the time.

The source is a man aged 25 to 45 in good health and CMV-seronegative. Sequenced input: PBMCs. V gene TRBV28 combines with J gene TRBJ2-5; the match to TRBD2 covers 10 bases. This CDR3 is CASSFLAGVRETQYF. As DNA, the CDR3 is TGCGCCAGCAGTTTCCTAGCGGGAGTAAGGGAGACCCAGTACTTC. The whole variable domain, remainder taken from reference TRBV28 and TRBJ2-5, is DVKVTQSSRYLVKRTGEKVFLECVQDMDHENMFWYRQDPGLGLRLIYFSYDVKMKEKGDIPEGYSVSREKKERFSLILESASTNQTSMYLCASSFLAGVRETQYFGPGTRLLVL.